This T cell receptor beta chain was documented in a study of T cell repertoires in cytomegalovirus infection. Across the study: Public TCR beta signatures were indicative of both CMV infection and a matching HLA type.

In this sample, this clonotype turned up a few times. The antigen is undetermined. TCRdb recomputed calls from the reads with MiXCR, one row per CDR3 protein. The profile shows around 120,000 distinct CDR3 sequences, around 45% of them singletons. Overall study findings and caveats: CMV-specific HLA-C-restricted TCR beta clonotypes dominated the ex vivo response.

CDR3 size: 10 residues. Deletions cut 3 bases from V and 9 bases from J, with 8 bases between. Germline CDR1 reads SQVTM; CDR2 reads ANQGSEA. The chain has TRBV29-1 and TRBJ1-1; D gene unclear. The source of this sequence is a human donor in good health (CMV status not recorded). Some clones in this sample may be carry-over from other donors' samples. Sequenced here: CD8+ T cells from cultured PBMCs, sampled from culture after CMV antigen stimulation. For the CDR3, the DNA is TGCAGCGTTGAGACCGGCCAAGCTTTCTTT. Translated, it gives CSVETGQAFF.